These 23 T cell receptor beta chains share one sample of origin, sequenced in a study of blood T cell repertoires in COVID-19. TCRdb keeps only in-frame clones here, not all; method: immunoSEQ multiplex PCR. The table has around 150,000 clones, 80% to 90% seen once. Material: peripheral blood. The source of these receptors is a woman aged 55-69 years with active COVID-19.

The chain couples TRBV18 to TRBJ1-3; TRBD1 might be the D (6 bases). The ends were cut back, 0 bases at V and 2 bases at J, with 8 bases in the middle. The length of the CDR3 is 15 residues. Germline CDR1 KGHSH, CDR2 LQKENI. DNA for the CDR3: TGTGCCAGCTCACCACCGGGGACACCTGGAAACACCATATATTTT. It specifies CASSPPGTPGNTIYF.

The CDR3 region is CASSFSGTGDNEQYF. In DNA, the CDR3 is TGTGCCAGCAGTTTTTCCGGGACAGGGGATAACGAGCAGTACTTC. The J gene is TRBJ2-7, the V gene TRBV28; 10 bases map to TRBD1. V shed 3 bases and J 5 bases; nucleotides not matched to a gene: 7. The CDR3 totals 15 residues. The germline gives CDR1 MDHEN, CDR2 SYDVKM.

The V and J genes are TRBV7-9 and TRBJ2-5; the D gene is possibly TRBD1 (6 bases). The V end was cut by 5 bases, the J end by 3 bases, with 10 bases between. This CDR3 contains 13 residues. The germline CDR1 and CDR2 sequences are SEHNR and FQNEAQ (reference sequence). In nucleotides, the CDR3 is TGTGCCAGCAGCCGGACAGTAGAAGAGACCCAGTACTTC. This codes for CASSRTVEETQYF.

The rearrangement joins TRBV29-1 to TRBJ2-4; 16 bases are a match to TRBD2. Losses at the gene ends were 6 bases for V and 3 bases for J; bases not matched to a gene: 8. From germline, CDR1 is SQVTM and CDR2 ANQGSEA. The CDR3 extends over 17 amino acids. The CDR3 DNA is TGCAGCGTCGCGGGACTAGCGGGAGGGCCAGGCAAAAACATTCAGTACTTC. Its translation: CSVAGLAGGPGKNIQYF.

The V and J genes are TRBV5-1 and TRBJ1-6, with D perhaps matching TRBD1 (5 bases). Germline values: CDR1 SGHRS, CDR2 YFSETQ. Deletions cut 7 bases from V and 8 bases from J, with 25 bases between. The CDR3 spans 17 residues. CDR3 bases: TGCGCCAGCGGACTACATCAGGGAGAGTCGTTGTATTCACCCCTCCACTTT. This codes for CASGLHQGESLYSPLHF.

This sequence joins TRBV5-4 and TRBJ2-1, with 8 bases fitting TRBD2. The CDR3 is made up of 14 amino acids. Germline assignment: CDR1 SGHNT and CDR2 YYREEE (reference sequence). Trimming at V came to 2 bases and at J to 7 bases, leaving 5 bases not matched to a gene. CDR3: CASSLGTSENEQFF. The CDR3 nucleotides read TGTGCCAGCAGCTTAGGGACTAGTGAGAATGAGCAGTTCTTC.

DNA for the CDR3: TGTGCCAGCAGTCCGTGGATGGGGGCTGAGCCCCAGCATTTT. Protein sequence: CASSPWMGAEPQHF. The J gene is TRBJ1-5, the V gene TRBV28, with D maybe TRBD1 (6 bases). Germline loops: CDR1 MDHEN, CDR2 SYDVKM. CDR3 length: 14 amino acids. V lost 5 bases and J 8 bases, leaving 16 bases between the germline ends.

V and J are TRBV19 and TRBJ2-1, with D perhaps matching TRBD2 (5 bases). The V end was cut by 3 bases, the J end by 8 bases, with 11 bases between. Germline V gene lookup returns CDR1 LNHDA and CDR2 SQIVND (reference sequence). This CDR3 has 13 amino acids. For the CDR3, the DNA is TGTGCCAGTAGTATTTGGGAGTACGATGAGCAGTTCTTC. It is translated as CASSIWEYDEQFF.

The chain carries TRBV30 and TRBJ2-7, with a weak D call TRBD2 (6 bases). The CDR3 consists of 11 residues. With 1 base removed from V and 7 bases from J, the gap between germline ends came to 8 bases. Germline CDR1 is GTSNPN and CDR2 is SVGIG (reference sequence). Here the CDR3 reads CAWSGGGEQYF. The CDR3 DNA reads as TGTGCCTGGAGTGGGGGAGGAGAGCAGTACTTC.

This clone showed up just once. The J gene is TRBJ2-7, the V gene TRBV7-2; 12 positions match TRBD2. The CDR3 extends over 15 amino acids. Germline values: CDR1 SGHTA, CDR2 FQGNSA. The ends lost 5 bases at V and 2 bases at J; junction bases unmatched: 4. CDR3 sequence: CASSAGLAGPYEQYF. CDR3 nucleotide sequence: TGTGCCAGCAGCGCGGGACTAGCGGGCCCCTACGAGCAGTACTTC.

This clone occurred once. V usage is TRBV28 and J usage is TRBJ2-7; 12 bases line up with TRBD1. The CDR3 has 16 residues. V was clipped by 6 bases and J by 5 bases; unmatched bases: 11. The germline CDR1 and CDR2 sequences are MDHEN and SYDVKM. Written as DNA, the CDR3 is TGTGCCAGCAGCTCGCCGGGACAGGGGGCGAAGAACGAGCAGTACTTC. It specifies CASSSPGQGAKNEQYF.

The chain recombines TRBV4-3 with TRBJ2-4; a weak D match, TRBD2 (7 bases). Germline CDR1 reads LGHNA; CDR2 reads YSLEER. Trimming shortened V by 0 bases and J by 6 bases, and 12 bases separated the two germline ends. The CDR3 contains 15 residues. The CDR3 loop reads CASSQDGRGGNIQYF. As DNA, the CDR3 is TGCGCCAGCAGCCAAGATGGGAGGGGGGGAAACATTCAGTACTTC.

This chain uses TRBV30 with TRBJ1-4, with TRBD1 matching over 7 bases. J gave up 5 bases and V 4 bases, and 10 bases lay outside the gene matches. CDR1 is GTSNPN, CDR2 SVGIG, per germline (reference sequence). The CDR3 extends over 15 amino acids. The CDR3 is CAWNPRDRRNEKLFF. The CDR3, as DNA: TGTGCCTGGAACCCCCGGGACAGAAGAAATGAAAAACTGTTTTTT. Full variable domain (rest looked up from reference TRBV30 and TRBJ1-4): SQTIHQWPATLVQPVGSPLSLECTVEGTSNPNLYWYRQAAGRGLQLLFYSVGIGQISSEVPQNLSASRPQDRQFILSSKKLLLSDSGFYLCAWNPRDRRNEKLFFGSGTQLSVL.

The J gene is TRBJ2-1, the V gene TRBV4-2; 8 positions match TRBD2. CDR1 is LGHNA and CDR2 is YNFKEQ in the germline V gene. After removal of 0 bases from V and 4 bases from J, the junction contained 5 bases not matched to a gene. This CDR3 contains 16 residues. The CDR3 coding sequence is TGTGCCAGCAGCCAAGATAGTACTAGCGGATACAATGAGCAGTTCTTC. Translating gives CASSQDSTSGYNEQFF.

This clone was recorded once. The chain is built from TRBV5-5 and TRBJ1-2; 7 bases align to TRBD1. CDR1 is SGHKS, CDR2 YYEKEE, per germline (reference sequence). CDR3 length: 14 amino acids. V was pared by 0 bases and J by 8 bases, with 7 bases of the junction left unmatched. Here the CDR3 reads CASSLGTGVGGYTF. The CDR3 DNA reads as TGTGCCAGCAGCTTGGGGACAGGAGTGGGGGGCTACACCTTC. Full variable domain (rest looked up from reference TRBV5-5 and TRBJ1-2): DAGVTQSPTHLIKTRGQQVTLRCSPISGHKSVSWYQQVLGQGPQFIFQYYEKEERGRGNFPDRFSARQFPNYSSELNVNALLLGDSALYLCASSLGTGVGGYTFGSGTRLTVV.

CDR3 amino acids: CASSPSPGITNEKLFF. CDR3 coding DNA: TGTGCCAGCAGCCCCAGCCCGGGGATCACTAATGAAAAACTGTTTTTT. This chain connects TRBV9 to TRBJ1-4; D ambiguous. CDR3 length: 16 residues. Germline V lookup: CDR1 SGDLS, CDR2 YYNGEE. Trimming removed 4 bases from V and 2 bases from J, with 15 bases in between.

The V call is TRBV11-2, the J call TRBJ1-1; D may be TRBD1 (6 bases). The CDR3 runs to 16 residues. The V end lost 5 bases, the J end lost 9 bases, and 25 bases lay between the germline ends. Germline V gives CDR1 SGHAT, CDR2 FQNNGV. CDR3 DNA: TGTGCCAGCAGCCCTAGGCCCCACAGGGATAACCCCAAAGCTTTCTTT. Its translation: CASSPRPHRDNPKAFF.

This chain uses TRBV18 with TRBJ1-3; 9 positions agree with TRBD1. This CDR3 has 15 residues. The germline gives CDR1 KGHSH, CDR2 LQKENI. V shed 3 bases, J shed 7 bases, and the junction held 7 bases outside the gene matches. For the CDR3, the DNA is TGTGCCAGCTCACCCCCGGGGACAGGGAGGAACACCATATATTTT. This gives the protein CASSPPGTGRNTIYF.

CDR3 protein: CASRDTGSETQYF. The CDR3 nucleotides are TGTGCCAGCAGAGATACAGGGTCAGAGACCCAGTACTTC. The chain links TRBV12-3 or TRBV12-4 to TRBJ2-5; the D gene is possibly TRBD1 (6 bases). This CDR3 contains 13 residues. Trimming left V 6 bases short and J 4 bases short, with 12 bases between.

This chain connects TRBV9 to TRBJ2-1; 13 bases are shared with TRBD2. Germline lookup yields CDR1 SGDLS and CDR2 YYNGEE. The CDR3 contains 16 residues. Unmatched junction bases numbered 3, after V lost 4 bases and J lost 2 bases. CDR3 nucleotides: TGTGCCAGCAGCAGAGGACTAGCGGGAGCCTACAATGAGCAGTTCTTC. Its protein product is CASSRGLAGAYNEQFF.

This chain links TRBV6-8 with TRBJ2-5; 11 positions agree with TRBD2. Germline CDR1 MNHGY, CDR2 SAAAGT. This CDR3 comprises 18 residues. The CDR3 region has the DNA TGTGCTAGGGGACAGGGCATGGCGAGACTAGCGGGACAGGAGACCCAGTACTTC. It specifies CARGQGMARLAGQETQYF.

This clone was counted a single time. This sequence joins TRBV12-3 or TRBV12-4 and TRBJ1-5; TRBD1 aligns across 7 bases. The CDR3 is 13 residues long. Trimming at V came to 5 bases and at J to 11 bases, leaving 9 bases not matched to a gene. CDR3 nucleotide sequence: TGTGCCAGCAGTGCATCAGGGGGACGGGCCCAGCATTTT. Amino acid sequence: CASSASGGRAQHF.

CDR3 nucleotides: TGTGCCAGCAGTTACGGCGGGATAGGCTACGAGCAGTACTTC. Amino acid sequence: CASSYGGIGYEQYF. The chain has TRBV6-5 and TRBJ2-7; possible D gene TRBD2, 6 bases. Looked up from germline, CDR1 is MNHEY and CDR2 is SVGAGI. CDR3 size: 14 residues. The V gene lost 2 bases and the J gene lost 3 bases, with 11 bases spanning the gap.